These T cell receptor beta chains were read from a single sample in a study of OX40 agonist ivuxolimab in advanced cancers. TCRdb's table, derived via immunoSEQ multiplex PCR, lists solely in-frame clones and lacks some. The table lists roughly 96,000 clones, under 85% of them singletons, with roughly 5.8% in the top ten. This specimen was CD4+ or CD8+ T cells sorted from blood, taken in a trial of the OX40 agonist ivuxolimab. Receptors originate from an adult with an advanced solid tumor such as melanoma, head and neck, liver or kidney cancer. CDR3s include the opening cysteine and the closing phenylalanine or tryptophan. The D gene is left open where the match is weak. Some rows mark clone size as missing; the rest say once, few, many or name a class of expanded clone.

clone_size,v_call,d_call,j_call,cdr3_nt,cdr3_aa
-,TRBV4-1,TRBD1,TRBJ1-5,TGCGCCAGCAGCCCACTACAGGGGGCCGGACAGCCCCAGCATTTT,CASSPLQGAGQPQHF
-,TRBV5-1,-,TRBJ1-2,TGCGCCAGCAGCGAGGGGCAGGGGTCGGATGGCTACACCTTC,CASSEGQGSDGYTF
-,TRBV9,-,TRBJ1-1,TGTGCCAGCAGCCCCCGACGTCTGAACACTGAAGCTTTCTTT,CASSPRRLNTEAFF
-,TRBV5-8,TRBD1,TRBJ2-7,TGTGCCAGCAGCTTGATCTGGGACAGTTACCCCTACGAGCAGTACTTC,CASSLIWDSYPYEQYF
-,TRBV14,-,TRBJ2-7,TGTGCCAGCAGCCGACTCGGGACAAGGCCTTACAACGAGCAGTACTTC,CASSRLGTRPYNEQYF
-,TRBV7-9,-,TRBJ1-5,TGTGCCAGCAGCTTAGGGGAGGGGTATGCAGATCAGCCCCAGCATTTT,CASSLGEGYADQPQHF
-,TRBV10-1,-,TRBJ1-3,TGCGCCAGCAGTGATGTTTTCGGAAACACCATATATTTT,CASSDVFGNTIYF
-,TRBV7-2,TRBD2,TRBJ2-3,TGTGCCAGCAGCGCCCGGACTAGCGGGGGAGATACGCAGTATTTT,CASSARTSGGDTQYF
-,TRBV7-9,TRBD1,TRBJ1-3,TGTGCCAGCAGCTTAGTACAGGGGGCCTACTCTGGAAACACCATATATTTT,CASSLVQGAYSGNTIYF
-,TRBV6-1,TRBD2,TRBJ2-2,TGTGCCAGCAGTGTCACGAGCGGGGTGAACACCGGGGAGCTGTTTTTT,CASSVTSGVNTGELFF
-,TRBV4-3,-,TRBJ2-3,TGCGCCAGCAGCCAAGGATGGGCTAGCACAGATACGCAGTATTTT,CASSQGWASTDTQYF
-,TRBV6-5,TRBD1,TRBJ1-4,TGTGCCAGCAGACAGGGGGGAGATGAAAAACTGTTTTTT,CASRQGGDEKLFF
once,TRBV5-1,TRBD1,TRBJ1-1,TGCGCCAGCAGCTCACTAAGACAGGGGATGAACACTGAAGCTTTCTTT,CASSSLRQGMNTEAFF
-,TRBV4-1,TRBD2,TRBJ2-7,TGCGCCAGCAGCCACCCCGGGGGGGAACTCTCCTACGAGCAGTACTTC,CASSHPGGELSYEQYF
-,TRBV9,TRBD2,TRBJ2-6,TGTGCCAGCAGCGGACTAGCGGGAGGTGGGGCCAACGTCCTGACTTTC,CASSGLAGGGANVLTF
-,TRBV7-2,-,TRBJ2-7,TGTGCCAGCAGCTTAGTAGGCGGCTACGAGCAGTACTTC,CASSLVGGYEQYF
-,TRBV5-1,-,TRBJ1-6,TGCGCCAGCAGCTATGGCAATTCACCCCTCCACTTT,CASSYGNSPLHF
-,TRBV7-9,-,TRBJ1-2,TGTGCCAGCAGCTTAGGAACAGGGAATAACTATGGCTACACCTTC,CASSLGTGNNYGYTF
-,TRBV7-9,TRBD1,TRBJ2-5,TGTGCCAGCAGCCGAAGGGGACAGCTGACCCAGTACTTC,CASSRRGQLTQYF
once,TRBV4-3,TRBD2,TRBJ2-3,TGCGCCAGCAGCCCTAGCGGGGGGGCTAGCACAGATACGCAGTATTTT,CASSPSGGASTDTQYF
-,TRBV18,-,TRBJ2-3,TGTGCCAGCTCACCACGGCGGGAAGGGGATACGCAGTATTTT,CASSPRREGDTQYF
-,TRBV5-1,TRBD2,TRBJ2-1,TGCGCCAGCAGCTTATTAGCGGGGGCCAACAATGAGCAGTTCTTC,CASSLLAGANNEQFF
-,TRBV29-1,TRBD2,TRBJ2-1,TGCAGCGTCGCCAGACTAGCGGGAGCCTACAATGAGCAGTTCTTC,CSVARLAGAYNEQFF
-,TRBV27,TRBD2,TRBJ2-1,TGTGCCACCAGATCAGTTGGAGCGGGGGACAATGAGCAGTTCTTC,CATRSVGAGDNEQFF
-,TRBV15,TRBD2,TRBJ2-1,TGTGCCACCAGCACAAGACTAGCGGGAGGGGAGCAGTTCTTC,CATSTRLAGGEQFF
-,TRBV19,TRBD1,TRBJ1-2,TGTGCCAGTCGGGACAGGGGCCATGGTGTCGATGGCTACACCTTC,CASRDRGHGVDGYTF
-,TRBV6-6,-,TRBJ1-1,TGTGCCATTTCCATCAAGTCCAGGGAGAACACTGAAGCTTTCTTT,CAISIKSRENTEAFF
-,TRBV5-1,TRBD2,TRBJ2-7,TGCGCCAGCAGCTCCGGACTAGAGGTTTCCTACGAGCAGTACTTC,CASSSGLEVSYEQYF
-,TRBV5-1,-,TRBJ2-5,TGCGCCAGCAGCTGGGGGGAGCGGCCCGCCGGTGGGGAGACCCAGTACTTC,CASSWGERPAGGETQYF
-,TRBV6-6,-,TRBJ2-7,TGTGCCAGCAGTTACGGTCCGAGGAACGAGCAGTACTTC,CASSYGPRNEQYF
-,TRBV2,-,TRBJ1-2,TGTGCCAGCATTCCCCAGCCGGGAGGGAGGGTCTATGGCTACACCTTC,CASIPQPGGRVYGYTF
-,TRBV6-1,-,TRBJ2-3,TGTGCCAGCAGTGAATACTACGGGACGGGGGCGAGCACAGATACGCAGTATTTT,CASSEYYGTGASTDTQYF
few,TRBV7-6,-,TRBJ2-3,TGTGCCAGCAGCTTAGGCCAGGGGCAGTATTTT,CASSLGQGQYF
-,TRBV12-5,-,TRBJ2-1,TGTGCTAGTGCCGACTCGGGGAGTGAGCAGTTCTTC,CASADSGSEQFF
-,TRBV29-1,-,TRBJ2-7,TGCAGCGTTGAAGTCTGGTCATCGGGGATCCCAACCTACGAGCAGTACTTC,CSVEVWSSGIPTYEQYF
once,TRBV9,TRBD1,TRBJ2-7,TGTGCCAGCAGCCCCCAGGGACAGGGGGCGGGAGAGCAGTACTTC,CASSPQGQGAGEQYF
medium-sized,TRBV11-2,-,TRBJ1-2,TGTGCCAGCAGCCCACACGGTGGGAGAGGGAACTATGGCTACACCTTC,CASSPHGGRGNYGYTF
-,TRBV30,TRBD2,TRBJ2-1,TGTGCCTGGAGTCCCCCAGTAGGGCGGGGGGGCCGGGCTGAGCAGTTCTTC,CAWSPPVGRGGRAEQFF
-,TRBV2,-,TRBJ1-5,TGTGCCAGCAGTGCTCAGGGAAGCAATCAGCCCCAGCATTTT,CASSAQGSNQPQHF
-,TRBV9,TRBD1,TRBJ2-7,TGTGCCAGCAGCGTTGGACAGGATAGCTCCTACGAGCAGTACTTC,CASSVGQDSSYEQYF
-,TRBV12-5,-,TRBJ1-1,TGTGCTAGTGGAGTCGGGGCCCAGGGGAACACTGAAGCTTTCTTT,CASGVGAQGNTEAFF
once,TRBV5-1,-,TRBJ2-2,TGCGCCAGCAGCCCCGGACACGGAGACACCGGGGAGCTGTTTTTT,CASSPGHGDTGELFF
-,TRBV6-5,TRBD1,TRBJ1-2,TGTGCCAGCAGTCACGGACAGGGGATTCACTATGGCTACACCTTC,CASSHGQGIHYGYTF
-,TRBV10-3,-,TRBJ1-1,TGTGCCATCACCTACGGACAGAACACTGAAGCTTTCTTT,CAITYGQNTEAFF
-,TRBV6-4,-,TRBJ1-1,TGTGCCAGCAGCCACAGGGACTTGAACACTGAAGCTTTCTTT,CASSHRDLNTEAFF
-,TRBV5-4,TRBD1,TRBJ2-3,TGTGCCAGCAGGGGACAGGCGGGGGATACGCAGTATTTT,CASRGQAGDTQYF
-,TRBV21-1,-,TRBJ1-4,TGTGCCTCCGTGGACAGGTCTAATGAAAAACTGTTTTTT,CASVDRSNEKLFF
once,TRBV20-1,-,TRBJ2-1,TGCAGTGCTTACAGCGCACGGCAGTTCTTC,CSAYSARQFF
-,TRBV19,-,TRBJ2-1,TGTGCCAGTACGGACATTATGTTGGAGCAGTTCTTC,CASTDIMLEQFF
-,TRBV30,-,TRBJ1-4,TGTGCCTGGAGTGTACGAGGGGACCTTAATGAAAAACTGTTTTTT,CAWSVRGDLNEKLFF
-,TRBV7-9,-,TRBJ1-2,TGTGCCAGCACCCTAGGGGGGGCTAACTATGGCTACACCTTC,CASTLGGANYGYTF
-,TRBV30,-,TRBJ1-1,TGTGCCTGGAGTGAACCCTCCTGGTACGTGAACACTGAAGCTTTCTTT,CAWSEPSWYVNTEAFF
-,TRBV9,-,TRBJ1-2,TGTGCCAGCAGCTTTACAGGGCAGGTGGGAGGAGGCTACACCTTC,CASSFTGQVGGGYTF
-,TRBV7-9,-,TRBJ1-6,TGTGCCAGCAGCTTAGGCATGGGGGTACTTAATTCACCCCTCCACTTT,CASSLGMGVLNSPLHF
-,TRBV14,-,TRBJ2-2,TGTGCCAGCAGCCAGGTCAACACCGGGGAGCTGTTTTTT,CASSQVNTGELFF
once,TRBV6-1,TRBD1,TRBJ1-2,TGTGCCAGCAGTGCTACGACAGGGGCCGGTGGCTACACCTTC,CASSATTGAGGYTF
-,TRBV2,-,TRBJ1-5,TGTGCCAGCAGCAGGGAACTCTTGCAGCCCCAGCATTTT,CASSRELLQPQHF